This entry lists 23 T cell receptor beta chains sequenced from one sample in a study of T cells in Graves' hyperthyroidism and ophthalmopathy (dated by TCRdb to about 2019). Library generation was performed with multiplex PCR. Sequencer: Illumina HiSeq 2000. TCR beta CDR3 regions were amplified from RNA transcripts. The TCR CDR3 was subjected to a first round of RT-PCR using the HTBI primer set and the Qiagen OneStep RT-PCR kit. In-frame beta chains were kept once TCRdb had trimmed the public reads at Q25 with fastp and called clones with MiXCR. Rows matching on CDR3 protein sequence are summarized as one entry with the most common DNA and genes. Counted in this sample were around 350,000 distinct CDR3 sequences; about a fifth of them appeared once. The ten biggest clones cover 3% to 4% of the sample. Sequenced: blood. The receptor source for this set is a woman aged 18-29 years with Graves' hyperthyroidism.

This clonotype was picked up many times. V is TRBV28 and J is TRBJ2-7; D is uncertain. Trimming pared 2 bases from V and 0 bases from J, leaving 2 bases between. This CDR3 is built from 12 residues. The germline V gene has CDR1 MDHEN and CDR2 SYDVKM. CDR3 nucleotide sequence: TGTGCCAGCAGTTTAGCCTCCTACGAGCAGTACTTC. Its protein is CASSLASYEQYF.

This clonotype has at least ten counts. This sequence joins TRBV9 and TRBJ2-7; 9 bases match TRBD2. The germline V gene has CDR1 SGDLS and CDR2 YYNGEE. The CDR3 has 15 residues. The junction had 3 bases not matched to a gene; V was cut back by 0 bases and J by 2 bases. This CDR3 is CASSVGSGSPYEQYF. In DNA, the CDR3 is TGTGCCAGCAGCGTAGGTAGCGGGAGTCCCTACGAGCAGTACTTC.

This chain joins TRBV18 and TRBJ2-5, with a weak D call TRBD1 (5 bases). The germline CDR1 and CDR2 sequences are KGHSH and LQKENI. The CDR3 runs to 14 residues. Trimming left V 6 bases short and J 3 bases short, with 14 bases between. CDR3 amino acids: CASSPTLGEETQYF. In DNA form, the CDR3 reads TGTGCCAGCTCCCCCACCCTAGGGGAAGAGACCCAGTACTTC.

The CDR3 protein is CASTPSRPGLAGYTF. DNA for the CDR3: TGTGCCAGCACCCCTAGTAGACCAGGCCTGGCGGGCTACACCTTC. The chain has TRBV12-3 or TRBV12-4 and TRBJ1-2; D is unresolved. The CDR3 loop spans 15 amino acids. V lost 7 bases and J 8 bases, leaving 23 bases between the germline ends.

Ten or more counts support this clonotype. The chain carries TRBV12-3 or TRBV12-4 and TRBJ2-5; 9 nucleotides align to TRBD2. V was pared by 5 bases and J by 0 bases, with 10 bases of the junction left unmatched. The CDR3 runs 17 residues. CDR3 sequence: CASSPLAGVLYQETQYF. The CDR3, as DNA: TGTGCCAGCAGTCCCTTAGCGGGGGTCCTGTACCAAGAGACCCAGTACTTC.

This clonotype was counted at least ten times. The chain links TRBV27 to TRBJ2-7; no firm D call. V was trimmed by 8 bases and J by 2 bases, leaving 7 bases between them. The CDR3 has 11 residues. CDR1 MNHEY and CDR2 SMNVEV come from the germline V gene (reference sequence). CDR3 residues: CASSNAYEQYF. CDR3 in DNA: TGTGCCAGCTCCAACGCCTACGAGCAGTACTTC.

The chain links TRBV12-3 or TRBV12-4 to TRBJ1-5; 8 positions agree with TRBD1. This CDR3 is built from 16 residues. With 8 bases clipped from V and 3 bases from J, the junction kept 12 bases outside the gene matches. The DNA for the CDR3 is TGTGCCAGCGGACATGCGGGACAGGTCCACAATCAGCCCCAGCATTTT. Protein: CASGHAGQVHNQPQHF.

In this sample, this clonotype turned up many times. The gene calls are TRBV6-1 and TRBJ2-2; D unresolved. V lost 7 bases and J 10 bases, leaving 16 bases between the germline ends. From germline, CDR1 is MNHNS and CDR2 SASEGT. The CDR3 runs 13 residues. CDR3 sequence (DNA): TGTGCCAGCAATGAGGCCGCCGGTGTGGAGCTGTTTTTT. Its protein product is CASNEAAGVELFF.

This clonotype was counted a few times. This chain connects TRBV3-1 to TRBJ1-1, with D maybe TRBD1 (6 bases). V was trimmed by 4 bases and J by 5 bases, leaving 17 bases between them. The germline CDR1 and CDR2 sequences are LGHDT and YNNKEL (reference sequence). CDR3 length: 15 residues. CDR3 nucleotide sequence: TGTGCCAGCAGCCCGCCAGGGGTCCGGGTTACTGAAGCTTTCTTT. It is translated as CASSPPGVRVTEAFF. Drawing the rest from reference TRBV3-1 and TRBJ1-1, the complete variable domain is DTAVSQTPKYLVTQMGNDKSIKCEQNLGHDTMYWYKQDSKKFLKIMFSYNNKELIINETVPNRFSPKSPDKAHLNLHINSLELGDSAVYFCASSPPGVRVTEAFFGQGTRLTVV.

This clonotype was recorded many times. CDR3 in amino acids: CASREGVRTEAFF. In nucleotides, the CDR3 is TGTGCCAGCAGGGAGGGGGTGAGGACTGAAGCTTTCTTT. The chain links TRBV28 to TRBJ1-1, with a possible D match to TRBD1 (6 bases). Per the germline V gene, CDR1 is MDHEN and CDR2 is SYDVKM. The V end was cut by 6 bases, the J end by 5 bases, with 13 bases between. The CDR3 runs to 13 residues.

This clonotype has only a few counts. The V call is TRBV6-5, the J call TRBJ2-5, with 7 bases that match TRBD1. Per germline, CDR1 MNHEY and CDR2 SVGAGI. This CDR3 is built from 15 residues. V shed 3 bases and J 0 bases; nucleotides not matched to a gene: 4. CDR3 region: CASSYTGTDQETQYF. DNA of the CDR3: TGTGCCAGCAGTTATACCGGGACAGACCAAGAGACCCAGTACTTC.

This clonotype was seen a few times. This chain connects TRBV5-1 to TRBJ2-2; D might be TRBD1 (6 bases). There are 15 residues in the CDR3. Trimming cost V 1 base and J 6 bases, with 13 bases left between them. In germline, CDR1 is SGHRS, CDR2 YFSETQ. In DNA, the CDR3 is TGCGCCAGCAGCTTGTCACAGGGATCGGCCGGGGAGCTGTTTTTT. Its protein is CASSLSQGSAGELFF.

Many counts were recorded for this clonotype. The chain couples TRBV6-5 to TRBJ2-2; D may be TRBD1 or TRBD2 (7 bases each). This CDR3 is built from 14 residues. Germline V gene sequence: CDR1 MNHEY, CDR2 SVGAGI. Trimming cost V 6 bases and J 3 bases, with 11 bases left between them. In DNA form, the CDR3 reads TGTGCCAGCAGGACAGGGAGGGACACCGGGGAGCTGTTTTTT. It yields the protein CASRTGRDTGELFF.

V is TRBV15 and J is TRBJ1-2; 7 positions match TRBD1. CDR1 and CDR2 (germline): LNHNV, YYDKDF (reference sequence). Trimming took 0 bases from V and 7 from J; bases not matched to a gene: 5. This CDR3 has 14 amino acids. CDR3 sequence reads: CATSRDWAGGGYTF. In DNA, the CDR3 is TGTGCCACCAGCAGAGATTGGGCAGGGGGTGGCTACACCTTC.

The CDR3 nucleotides read TGTGCCAGCAGTGAAGCAGGAGGGGGAGGTAGTCAGCCCCAGCATTTT. It codes for CASSEAGGGGSQPQHF. The genes are TRBV6-1 and TRBJ1-5; D is perhaps TRBD1 (6 bases). V was pared by 0 bases and J by 6 bases, with 15 bases between. The CDR3 contains 16 residues. From germline, CDR1 is MNHNS and CDR2 SASEGT.

The gene calls are TRBV6-1 and TRBJ2-7; maybe TRBD2 (5 bases). The CDR3 is 13 residues long. V gave up 7 bases and J gave up 3 bases, with 13 bases separating them. The germline CDR1 and CDR2 sequences are MNHNS and SASEGT. CDR3 in amino acids: CASTPDRGYEQYF. For the CDR3, the DNA is TGTGCCAGCACCCCGGATCGGGGCTACGAGCAGTACTTC.

In the case of this clonotype: Here the CDR3 omits its conserved ending phenylalanine or tryptophan, so a read error is the likely source. The V and J genes are TRBV2 and TRBJ1-1; D unclear. The CDR3 contains 11 residues. Germline loops: CDR1 SNHLY, CDR2 FYNNEI. CDR3 nucleotide sequence: TGTGCTAGCAAAATGAACACTGAAGCTTTCTAT. Translated, it gives CASKMNTEAFY.

V usage is TRBV4-1 and J usage is TRBJ2-7; tentative D call: TRBD1 (6 bases). The CDR3 consists of 18 residues. The germline V gene encodes CDR1 MGHRA and CDR2 YSYEKL. Trimming removed 4 bases at V and 3 bases at J, with 25 bases between. The CDR3 reads CASSLGTPSAPRGYEQYF. The DNA for the CDR3 is TGCGCCAGCAGCCTTGGAACGCCCTCAGCCCCCAGGGGCTACGAGCAGTACTTC.

J is TRBJ2-5 and V is TRBV14, with 11 bases identical to TRBD2. Germline V gene lookup returns CDR1 SGHDN and CDR2 FVKESK. The CDR3 has 15 residues. With V trimmed by 2 bases and J by 4 bases, 3 bases remained unmatched. DNA of the CDR3: TGTGCCAGCAGCCAATGGCTAGCGGGGGGAGAGACCCAGTACTTC. It codes for CASSQWLAGGETQYF.

This clonotype was detected a few times. The rearrangement joins TRBV6-2 or TRBV6-3 to TRBJ2-7; 10 bases are a match to TRBD2. V lost 2 bases and J lost 1; bases outside the gene matches: 8. The CDR3 length is 17 residues. Germline CDR1 reads MNHEY; CDR2 reads SVGEGT. CDR3 residues: CASSYRPSGGHSYEQYF. CDR3 nucleotide sequence: TGTGCCAGCAGTTACAGGCCTAGCGGGGGACATTCCTACGAGCAGTACTTC.

CDR3 sequence reads: CASSQTGTLNTEAFF. The DNA for the CDR3 is TGCGCCAGCAGCCAAACAGGGACCTTGAACACTGAAGCTTTCTTT. The chain couples TRBV4-1 to TRBJ1-1, with a tentative D call TRBD1 (6 bases). Germline V lookup: CDR1 MGHRA, CDR2 YSYEKL. The germline V and J ends were trimmed by 2 bases and 0 bases, with 10 bases remaining between them. The CDR3 covers 15 residues.

This clonotype appeared many times. The J gene is TRBJ1-1, the V gene TRBV11-2; 7 nucleotides line up with TRBD1. Trimming took 3 bases from V and 1 from J; bases not matched to a gene: 5. The CDR3 contains 15 residues. Germline V CDR1 and CDR2: SGHAT, FQNNGV. The CDR3 DNA is TGTGCCAGCAGCTTCACCGGGACAGCGAACACTGAAGCTTTCTTT. Translating gives CASSFTGTANTEAFF.

Details on this clonotype: The final CDR3 position lacks the conserved phenylalanine or tryptophan, pointing to a likely read error. This sequence joins TRBV7-2 and TRBJ1-2; D gene ambiguous. CDR3 size: 13 residues. CDR1 and CDR2 (germline): SGHTA, FQGNSA. Trimming took 5 bases from V and 4 from J, leaving 11 bases between them. The CDR3 DNA is TGTGCCAGCAGCCCCGACGGCAGCTATGGCTACACCGTC. Translation gives CASSPDGSYGYTV.